Below, one T cell receptor (beta chain) is given with its context. Its antigen target is currently unknown. Per-nucleotide qualities are absent, and no much larger clonotype sits a single base away. This sample is drawn from a study of blood T cell repertoires in COVID-19 (dated by TCRdb to the early 2020s). Regarding the study in general: Samples covering the acute and convalescent phases of COVID-19 were provided by collaborators in the United States, Italy and Spain. Nearly every sample came with metadata listing a de-identified subject ID, COVID-19 status, age in years and sex. Where HLA class I and class II types were available, the types were taken from metadata supplied by the sample provider, not from assay-based typing. The samples were drawn from two sources: the first 160 participants of the ongoing ImmuneRACE study, and fewer than 1,500 subjects contributed by 6 global collaborators. The material from the prospective study consisted of cDNA or gDNA derived from T cells, B-cell-depleted T cells, or PBMCs. Deeply sampled blood TCRbeta repertoires from subjects exposed to, actively infected with, or recovered from COVID-19 were included in the dataset. A freely available public database, intended as a resource for researchers studying the immune response to SARS-CoV-2, is where the repertoires were released. Broad study findings and their caveats: How much clinical and demographic metadata was included differed by source and by participant, and the metadata was provided uncurated.

Taken from cysteine to phenylalanine, the CDR3 has 14 residues. Of the read, only the CDR3 DNA is kept; its 42 bases are in frame from base 1. The V and J ends are trimmed by 6 bases and 0 bases, leaving 10 bases between them. Based on the germline V gene, the CDR1 and CDR2 sequences are MGHRA and YSYEKL. The immunoSEQ Assay, a bias-controlled multiplex PCR, was used to amplify TCRbeta CDR3 regions from genomic DNA. Per the authors' processing: Within the assay, amplification of reference gene primers was used to estimate how many nucleated cells each sample contained. To quantify the absolute abundance of each unique TCRbeta CDR3 rearrangement, sequence reads were collapsed and filtered. For each sample, productive Simpson clonality was calculated by taking the square root of Simpson's diversity index across productive rearrangements. Not all clones reach the TCRdb copy of this immuneACCESS table, which keeps in-frame sequences only. Checked studies attribute under half of the gap to unresolved V genes and leave the rest unexplained. That table furnishes V, J and clone size, whereas the DNA furnished D and trimming. Counted in this sample were under 500,000 clones; around 88% of them appeared once. The leading ten clones occupy around 4.4% of the sample.

Collaborating institutions collected whole blood in K2EDTA tubes following their own protocols. Collaborator samples were shipped for TCRbeta analysis as frozen whole blood, isolated PBMCs, or DNA extracted from either sample type. This receptor was identified in a woman aged 25 to 39 with acute or convalescent COVID-19. The V gene is TRBV4-1 and the J gene is TRBJ2-3, with the D gene not clear enough to name. Material: peripheral blood. The base sequence is TGCGCCAGCAGAGCCCCCGGGAGCACAGATACGCAGTATTTT. This codes for CASRAPGSTDTQYF.